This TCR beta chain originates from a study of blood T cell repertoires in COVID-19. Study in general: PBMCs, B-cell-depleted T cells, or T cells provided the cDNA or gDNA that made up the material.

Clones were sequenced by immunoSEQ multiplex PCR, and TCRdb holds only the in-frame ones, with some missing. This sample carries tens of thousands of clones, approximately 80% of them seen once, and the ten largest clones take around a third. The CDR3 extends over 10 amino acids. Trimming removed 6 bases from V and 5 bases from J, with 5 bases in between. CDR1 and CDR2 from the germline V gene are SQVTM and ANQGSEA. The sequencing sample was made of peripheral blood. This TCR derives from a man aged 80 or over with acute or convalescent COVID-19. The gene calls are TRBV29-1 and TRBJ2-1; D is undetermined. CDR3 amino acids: CSVRNNEQFF. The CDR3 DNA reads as TGCAGCGTCAGAAACAATGAGCAGTTCTTC.